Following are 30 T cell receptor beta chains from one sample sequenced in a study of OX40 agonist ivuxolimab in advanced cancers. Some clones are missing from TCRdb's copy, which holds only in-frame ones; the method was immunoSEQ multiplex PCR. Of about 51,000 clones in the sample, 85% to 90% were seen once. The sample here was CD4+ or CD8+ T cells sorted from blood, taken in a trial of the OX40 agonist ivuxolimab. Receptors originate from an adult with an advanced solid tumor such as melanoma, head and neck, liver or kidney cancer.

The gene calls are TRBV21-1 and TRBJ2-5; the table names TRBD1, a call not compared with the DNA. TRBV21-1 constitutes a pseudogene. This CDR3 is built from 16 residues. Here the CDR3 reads CASSNRFVQGLETQYF. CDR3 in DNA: TGTGCCAGCAGCAACCGCTTCGTCCAGGGCCTTGAGACCCAGTACTTC.

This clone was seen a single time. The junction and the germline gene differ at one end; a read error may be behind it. CDR3 in amino acids: CASSVGMSSYEQYF. DNA of the CDR3: TGTGCCAGCAGTGTGGGGATGAGCTCCTACGAGCAGTACTTC. J is TRBJ2-7 and V is TRBV5-1, with D uncertain. The CDR3 contains 14 residues. Germline V gene data show CDR1 as SGHRS and CDR2 as YFSETQ.

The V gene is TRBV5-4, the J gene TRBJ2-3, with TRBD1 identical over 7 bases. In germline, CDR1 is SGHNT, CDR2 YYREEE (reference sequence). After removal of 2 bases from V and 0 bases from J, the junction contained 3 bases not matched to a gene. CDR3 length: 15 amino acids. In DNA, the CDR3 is TGTGCCAGCAGCTTAAGGGGACAGAGCACAGATACGCAGTATTTT. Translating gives CASSLRGQSTDTQYF.

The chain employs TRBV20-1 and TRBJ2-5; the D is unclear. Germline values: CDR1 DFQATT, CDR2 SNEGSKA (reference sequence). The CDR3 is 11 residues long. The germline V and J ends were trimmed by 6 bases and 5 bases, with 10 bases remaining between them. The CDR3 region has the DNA TGCAGTGCGGACCGCGAGGAGACCCAGTACTTC. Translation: CSADREETQYF.

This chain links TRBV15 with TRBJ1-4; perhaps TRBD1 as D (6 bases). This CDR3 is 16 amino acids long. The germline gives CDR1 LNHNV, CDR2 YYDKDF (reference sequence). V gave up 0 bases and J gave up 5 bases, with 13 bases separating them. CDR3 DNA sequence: TGTGCCACCAGCAGAGACCGGGGGCCCGGGAATGAAAAACTGTTTTTT. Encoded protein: CATSRDRGPGNEKLFF.

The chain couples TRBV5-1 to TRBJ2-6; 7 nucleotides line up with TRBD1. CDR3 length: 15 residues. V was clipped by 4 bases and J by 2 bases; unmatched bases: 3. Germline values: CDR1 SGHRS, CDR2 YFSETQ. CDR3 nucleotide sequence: TGCGCCAGCAGCGCAACAGGGGCTGGGGCCAACGTCCTGACTTTC. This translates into CASSATGAGANVLTF. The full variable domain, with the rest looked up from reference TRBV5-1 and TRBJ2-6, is KAGVTQTPRYLIKTRGQQVTLSCSPISGHRSVSWYQQTPGQGLQFLFEYFSETQRNKGNFPGRFSGRQFSNSRSEMNVSTLELGDSALYLCASSATGAGANVLTFGAGSRLTVL.

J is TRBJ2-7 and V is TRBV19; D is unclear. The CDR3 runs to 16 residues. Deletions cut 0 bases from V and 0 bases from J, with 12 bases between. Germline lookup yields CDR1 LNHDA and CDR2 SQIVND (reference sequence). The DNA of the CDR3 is TGTGCCAGTAGTATAGACCGGCGTTCTAGCTCCTACGAGCAGTACTTC. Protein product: CASSIDRRSSSYEQYF.

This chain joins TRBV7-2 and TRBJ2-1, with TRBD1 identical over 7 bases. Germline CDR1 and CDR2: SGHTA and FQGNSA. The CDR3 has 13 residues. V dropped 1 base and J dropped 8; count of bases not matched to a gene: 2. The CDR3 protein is CASSLVRGHEQFF. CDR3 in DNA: TGTGCCAGCAGCTTAGTAAGGGGGCATGAGCAGTTCTTC.

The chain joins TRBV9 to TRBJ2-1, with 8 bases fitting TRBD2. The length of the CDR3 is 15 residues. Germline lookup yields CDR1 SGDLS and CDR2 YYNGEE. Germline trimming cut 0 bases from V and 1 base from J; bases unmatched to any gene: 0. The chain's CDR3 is CASSVAGGSYNEQFF. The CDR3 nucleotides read TGTGCCAGCAGCGTAGCGGGGGGGTCCTACAATGAGCAGTTCTTC.

CDR3 nucleotides: TGTGCCAGCAGCTTTGAGGGGGCCCACTCCTACGAGCAGTACTTC. Translation gives CASSFEGAHSYEQYF. J is TRBJ2-7 and V is TRBV12-1; the DNA was not used to check the table's D call, TRBD1. TRBV12-1 is a known pseudogene. The CDR3 covers 15 residues.

The CDR3 here is CAISGTGYEQYF. CDR3 in DNA: TGTGCCATCAGTGGTACTGGGTACGAGCAGTACTTC. J is TRBJ2-7 and V is TRBV10-3; D is ambiguous. This CDR3 contains 12 residues. Germline-derived CDR1 and CDR2 are ENHRY and SYGVKD. V was pared by 4 bases and J by 4 bases, with 8 bases between.

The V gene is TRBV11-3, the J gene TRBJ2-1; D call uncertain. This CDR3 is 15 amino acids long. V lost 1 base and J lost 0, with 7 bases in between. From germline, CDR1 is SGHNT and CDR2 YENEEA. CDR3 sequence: CASSLGLRSYNEQFF. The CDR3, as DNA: TGTGCCAGCAGCTTAGGCCTCCGCTCCTACAATGAGCAGTTCTTC.

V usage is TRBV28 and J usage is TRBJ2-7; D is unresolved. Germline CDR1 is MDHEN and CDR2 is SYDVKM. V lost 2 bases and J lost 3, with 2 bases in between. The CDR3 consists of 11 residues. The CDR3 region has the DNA TGTGCCAGCAGTTTAAACTACGAGCAGTACTTC. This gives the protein CASSLNYEQYF.

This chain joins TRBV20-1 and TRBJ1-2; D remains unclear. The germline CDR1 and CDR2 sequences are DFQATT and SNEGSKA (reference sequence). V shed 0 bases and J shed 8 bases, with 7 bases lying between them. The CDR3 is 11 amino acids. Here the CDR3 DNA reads TGCAGTGCTAGAGAGGCGGGGGGCTACACCTTC. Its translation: CSAREAGGYTF.

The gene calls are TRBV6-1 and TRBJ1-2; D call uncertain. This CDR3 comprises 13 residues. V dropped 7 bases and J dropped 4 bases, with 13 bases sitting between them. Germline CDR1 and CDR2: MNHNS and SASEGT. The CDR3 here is CASIGEYRYGYTF. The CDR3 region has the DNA TGTGCCAGCATCGGTGAATACCGCTATGGCTACACCTTC.

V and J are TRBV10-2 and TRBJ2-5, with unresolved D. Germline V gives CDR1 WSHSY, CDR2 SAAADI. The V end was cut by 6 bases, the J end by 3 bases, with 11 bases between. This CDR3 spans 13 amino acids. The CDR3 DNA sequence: TGCGCCAGCAGGACTCATTTCGAAGAGACCCAGTACTTC. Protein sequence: CASRTHFEETQYF.

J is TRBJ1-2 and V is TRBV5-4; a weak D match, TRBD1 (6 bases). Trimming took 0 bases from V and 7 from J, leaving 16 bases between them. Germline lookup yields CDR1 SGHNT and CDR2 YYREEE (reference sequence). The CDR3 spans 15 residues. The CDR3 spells CASSLEGGGIPGYTF. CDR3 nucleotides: TGTGCCAGCAGCTTGGAGGGGGGAGGAATCCCTGGCTACACCTTC.

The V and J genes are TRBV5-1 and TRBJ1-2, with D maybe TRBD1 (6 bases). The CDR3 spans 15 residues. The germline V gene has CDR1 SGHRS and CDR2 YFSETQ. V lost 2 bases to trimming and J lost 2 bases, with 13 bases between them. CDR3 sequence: CASSFGQNSNYGYTF. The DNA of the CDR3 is TGCGCCAGCAGCTTCGGACAGAATAGCAACTATGGCTACACCTTC.

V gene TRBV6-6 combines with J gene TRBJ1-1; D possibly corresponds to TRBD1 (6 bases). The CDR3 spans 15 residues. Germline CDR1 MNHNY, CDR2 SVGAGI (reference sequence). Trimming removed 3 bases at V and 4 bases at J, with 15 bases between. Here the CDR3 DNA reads TGTGCCAGCAGTTATGGCAGGCAGGGGAGCACTGAAGCTTTCTTT. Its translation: CASSYGRQGSTEAFF.

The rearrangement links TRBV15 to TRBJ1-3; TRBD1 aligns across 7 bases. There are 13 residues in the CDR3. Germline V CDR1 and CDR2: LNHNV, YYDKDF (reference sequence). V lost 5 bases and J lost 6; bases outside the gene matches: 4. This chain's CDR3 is CATSEQGTNTIYF. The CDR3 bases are TGTGCCACCAGCGAACAGGGGACAAACACCATATATTTT.

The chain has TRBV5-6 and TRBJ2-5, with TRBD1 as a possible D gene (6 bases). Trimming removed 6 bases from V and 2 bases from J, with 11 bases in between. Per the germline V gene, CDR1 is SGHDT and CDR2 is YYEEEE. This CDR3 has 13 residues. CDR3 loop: CASTLTGQETQYF. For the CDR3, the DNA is TGTGCCAGCACCCTGACAGGACAAGAGACCCAGTACTTC. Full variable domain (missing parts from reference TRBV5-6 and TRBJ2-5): DAGVTQSPTHLIKTRGQQVTLRCSPKSGHDTVSWYQQALGQGPQFIFQYYEEEERQRGNFPDRFSGHQFPNYSSELNVNALLLGDSALYLCASTLTGQETQYFGPGTRLLVL.

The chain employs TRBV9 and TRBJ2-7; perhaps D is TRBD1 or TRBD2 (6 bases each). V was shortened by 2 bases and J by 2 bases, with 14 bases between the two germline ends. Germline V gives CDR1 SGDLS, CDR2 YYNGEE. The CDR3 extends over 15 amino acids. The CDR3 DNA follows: TGTGCCAGCAGCGTTGGAAGGGGGGCACCCTACGAGCAGTACTTC. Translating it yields CASSVGRGAPYEQYF.

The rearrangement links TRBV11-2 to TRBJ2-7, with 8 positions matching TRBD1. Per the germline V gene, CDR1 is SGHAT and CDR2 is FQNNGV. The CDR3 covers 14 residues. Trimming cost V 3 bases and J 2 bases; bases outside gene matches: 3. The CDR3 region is CASSLVDRAYEQYF. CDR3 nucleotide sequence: TGTGCCAGCAGCTTGGTGGACAGGGCCTACGAGCAGTACTTC.

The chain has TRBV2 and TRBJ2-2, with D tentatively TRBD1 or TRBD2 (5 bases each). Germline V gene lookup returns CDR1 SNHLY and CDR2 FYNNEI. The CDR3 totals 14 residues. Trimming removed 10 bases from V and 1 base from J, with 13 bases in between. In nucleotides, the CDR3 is TGTGCCACCCAACGGGGCGGGAACACCGGGGAGCTGTTTTTT. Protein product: CATQRGGNTGELFF.

As DNA, the CDR3 is TGTGCCAGCAGCTTAAGGCCGGGACTTCAAGAGACCCAGTACTTC. Amino acid sequence: CASSLRPGLQETQYF. This chain links TRBV11-2 with TRBJ2-5; tentative D call: TRBD2 (6 bases). CDR1 and CDR2 from the germline V gene are SGHAT and FQNNGV. The CDR3 contains 15 residues. V gave up 2 bases and J gave up 2 bases, with 12 bases separating them. The full variable domain, its missing parts supplied by reference TRBV11-2 and TRBJ2-5, is EAGVAQSPRYKIIEKRQSVAFWCNPISGHATLYWYQQILGQGPKLLIQFQNNGVVDDSQLPKDRFSAERLKGVDSTLKIQPAKLEDSAVYLCASSLRPGLQETQYFGPGTRLLVL.

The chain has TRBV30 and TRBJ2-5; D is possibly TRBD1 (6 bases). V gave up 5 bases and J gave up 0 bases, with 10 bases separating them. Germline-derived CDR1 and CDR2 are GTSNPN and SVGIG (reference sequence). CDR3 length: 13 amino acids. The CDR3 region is CAWGGQYQETQYF. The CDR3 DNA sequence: TGTGCCTGGGGAGGACAGTACCAAGAGACCCAGTACTTC.

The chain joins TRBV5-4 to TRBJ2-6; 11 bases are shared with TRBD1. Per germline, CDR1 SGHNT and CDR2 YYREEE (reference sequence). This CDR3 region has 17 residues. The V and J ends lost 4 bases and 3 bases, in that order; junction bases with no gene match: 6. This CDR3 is CASSTGQGARGANVLTF. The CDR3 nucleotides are TGTGCCAGCAGCACCGGACAGGGGGCCCGTGGGGCCAACGTCCTGACTTTC.

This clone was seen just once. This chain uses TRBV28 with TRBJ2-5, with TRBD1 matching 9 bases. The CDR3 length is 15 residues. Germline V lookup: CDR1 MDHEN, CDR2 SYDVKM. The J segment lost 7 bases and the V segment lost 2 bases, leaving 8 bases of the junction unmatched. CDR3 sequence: CASSLTGGGLGTQYF. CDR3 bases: TGTGCCAGCAGTTTAACAGGGGGCGGGCTGGGGACCCAGTACTTC. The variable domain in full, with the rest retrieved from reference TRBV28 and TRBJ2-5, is DVKVTQSSRYLVKRTGEKVFLECVQDMDHENMFWYRQDPGLGLRLIYFSYDVKMKEKGDIPEGYSVSREKKERFSLILESASTNQTSMYLCASSLTGGGLGTQYFGPGTRLLVL.

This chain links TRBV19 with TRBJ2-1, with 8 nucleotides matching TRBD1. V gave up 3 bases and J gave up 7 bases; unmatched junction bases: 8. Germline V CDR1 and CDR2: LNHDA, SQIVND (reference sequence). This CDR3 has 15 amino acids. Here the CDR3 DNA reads TGTGCCAGTAGTATGAGGCAGGGGGCGCCGAATGAGCAGTTCTTC. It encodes CASSMRQGAPNEQFF. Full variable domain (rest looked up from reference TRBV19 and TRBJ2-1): DGGITQSPKYLFRKEGQNVTLSCEQNLNHDAMYWYRQDPGQGLRLIYYSQIVNDFQKGDIAEGYSVSREKKESFPLTVTSAQKNPTAFYLCASSMRQGAPNEQFFGPGTRLTVL.

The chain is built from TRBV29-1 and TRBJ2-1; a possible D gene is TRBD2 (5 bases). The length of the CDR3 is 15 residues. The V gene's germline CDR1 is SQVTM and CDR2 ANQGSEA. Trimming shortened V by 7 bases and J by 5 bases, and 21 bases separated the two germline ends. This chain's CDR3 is CSASPLRGRNNEQFF. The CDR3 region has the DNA TGCAGCGCGAGCCCCCTTAGAGGGCGCAACAATGAGCAGTTCTTC.